This T cell receptor (beta chain) was sequenced for a study of shared clonotypes between healthy human individuals (dated by TCRdb to the early 2020s). Study-level background: The cohort included three men and a couple of women between 18 and 49 years of age. The study deeply sequenced blood TCR repertoires of several healthy adults to estimate repertoire size and the extent of clonotype sharing between individuals. To increase sequencing depth and limit assay-specific biases, different laboratories used diverse techniques to prepare libraries and sequence TCR repertoires. Between about 0.9 and 8.9 billion PBMCs per donor were obtained by leukapheresis. For each donor, CD4 naive and CD4 memory were each given three plates, CD8 naive was given two plates, and CD8 memory was given one plate. Results and caveats for the whole study, not just this receptor: The genetic and exposure-history diversity represented was limited by the small number of donors. Naive subsets generally had larger estimated clonotype richness than memory subsets did. Sampling was restricted to blood, and TCR repertoires in tissue are likely to differ from TCR repertoires in blood. Incomplete sequencing was indicated by rarefaction of sorted-subset datasets, despite the large sequencing depth. Based on pairwise subsampling, the degree of clonotype sharing among donors was expected to be affected by sequencing depth. Higher generation probabilities were observed for clonotypes shared by all four sorted-subset donors than for non-shared clonotypes. Sharing across a handful of donors was observed for roughly 5.4% of naive CD4, 3.5% of naive CD8, about 2.3% of memory CD4, and around 0.4% of memory CD8 clonotypes.

TCR CDR3 regions were amplified from genomic DNA by multiplex PCR using the deep immunoSEQ assay. Extracted genomic DNA from each cell subset was spread evenly across all wells of several immunoSEQ 96-well plates, with each plate serving as a replicate. For sorted subsets, around 0.2 ug genomic DNA, equal to about 30,000 T cell genomes, was loaded into each replicate PCR. Purified libraries were measured with a Qubit 3.0 fluorometer, size-checked on a Bioanalyzer 2100, and measured again with the KAPA Library Quantification kit. Every immunoSEQ 96-well plate was sequenced on a dedicated single-read 150-cycle Illumina NextSeq 550 flow cell. The authors processed their data as follows. Because only junctional sequences without quality scores were contained in the immunoSEQ output, filtering matching that applied to full-length reads could not be performed. Sequences were annotated with PyIR, a Python wrapper for IgBLAST v1.9, and V/J genes and CDR3 were assigned using IMGT germline references. Reads with weak V/J assignments (E-value above 1e-6), missing CDR3, stop codons, out-of-frame junctions, or ambiguous translated residues were removed. V3J clonotypes were defined as sequences sharing the same inferred V gene, J gene, and CDR3 amino acid sequence. Percentage overlap between repertoires was computed as shared unique clonotypes divided by the size of the smaller repertoire. Repertoire richness was assessed with RTK rarefaction, the Chao1 estimator, and Recon v2.1 estimates of unobserved clonotypes. Generation probabilities for all TCRbeta clonotypes obtained by the gDNA method from a few donors were computed using OLGA. The table comes from immuneACCESS by way of TCRdb, which keeps in-frame sequences with V and J called. Part of the clones is missing from these tables; in studies checked, under half for an unresolved V gene and the rest for unknown reasons. V, J and clone size are taken as reported in that table, and D and trimming were inferred from the DNA itself. The sample has approximately 1.5 million clones on record, 98% of them singletons. The ten biggest clones cover about 0.45% of the sample.

Concerning this clone: No cognate antigen has been identified for it. Within one base of it there is no much larger clone, and no base qualities were kept.

The donors were healthy, HIV-negative adults who had no recently reported acute infections or vaccinations. Only Caucasian adults living in Nashville, Tennessee, USA were represented among the donors. Magnetic negative selection was used to enrich CD4+ T cells, after which naive cells were positively selected on CD45RA and the negative fraction became the memory subset. After blood collection by leukapheresis, PBMCs were isolated using Ficoll-Histopaque density gradient centrifugation and then cryopreserved in the vapor phase of liquid nitrogen. Analytical flow cytometry was used to check the purity and quantity of each magnetically sorted T cell population. Genomic DNA was isolated from each sorted fraction and quantified by UV absorbance on a Nanodrop 2000c. Germline trimming: 4 bases from V, 7 bases from J; junction bases outside gene matches: 7. CDR1 and CDR2 were assigned from the germline V gene as SGHDN and FVKESK. The CDR3 starts with the cysteine, ends with the phenylalanine, and has 13 residues. Only the CDR3 region is kept as DNA, spanning 39 bases read in frame from base 1.

The chain links TRBV14 with TRBJ2-7, and TRBD1 matches 7 of the central bases. The sequencing sample was made of naive CD4+ T cells sorted from blood. The sample's cell subset or site label, decoded: CD45RA+ positively selected. The receptor comes from a man younger than 40 in good health. The DNA is as follows: TGTGCCAGCAGCCGACAGGGCTCCGGAGAGCAGTACTTC. Its protein is CASSRQGSGEQYF. Beyond the CDR3, the reference TRBV14 and TRBJ2-7 genes provide the residues; the full variable domain reads: EAGVTQFPSHSVIEKGQTVTLRCDPISGHDNLYWYRRVMGKEIKFLLHFVKESKQDESGMPNNRFLAERTGGTYSTLKVQPAELEDSGVYFCASSRQGSGEQYFGPGTRLTVT.